Listed here are 14 T cell receptor beta chains from one sample, sequenced in a study of blood T cell repertoires in COVID-19. Clones were sequenced by immunoSEQ multiplex PCR, and TCRdb holds only the in-frame ones, with some missing. The top ten hold about 5% of the sample, which has 200,000 or so clones, about 84% seen once. The source material was peripheral blood. All receptors come from a woman younger than 45 with acute or convalescent COVID-19.

J is TRBJ1-1 and V is TRBV7-2; possible D gene TRBD1, 6 bases. Trimming removed 5 bases from V and 1 base from J, with 14 bases in between. The CDR3 has 15 amino acids. The germline V gene encodes CDR1 SGHTA and CDR2 FQGNSA. The CDR3: CASSLARGGNTEAFF. The CDR3, as DNA: TGTGCCAGCAGCCTCGCGAGAGGGGGGAACACTGAAGCTTTCTTT.

The V call is TRBV28, the J call TRBJ1-1; 7 bases match TRBD1. The V gene's germline CDR1 is MDHEN and CDR2 SYDVKM. V lost 4 bases, J lost 1 base, and 6 bases stayed unmatched. The CDR3 loop spans 15 amino acids. The CDR3 protein is CASSSRQGRNTEAFF. The DNA for the CDR3 is TGTGCCAGCAGTTCTCGACAGGGAAGGAACACTGAAGCTTTCTTT.

This sequence joins TRBV10-3 and TRBJ1-6; possibly TRBD1 for D (6 bases). There are 15 residues in the CDR3. Between the trimmed V and J ends, which lost 5 bases and 5 bases, there was a span of 13 bases. CDR1 ENHRY and CDR2 SYGVKD come from the germline V gene. CDR3 sequence reads: CAISPRGVHNSPLHF. CDR3 DNA: TGTGCCATCAGTCCCAGGGGCGTCCATAATTCACCCCTCCACTTT.

The rearrangement uses TRBV28 and TRBJ1-1, with D tentatively TRBD1 (5 bases). Per germline, CDR1 MDHEN and CDR2 SYDVKM. V shed 7 bases and J shed 4 bases, with 22 bases lying between them. This CDR3 contains 16 residues. The CDR3 DNA follows: TGTGCCAGCATTGCCCCAACTGCGGGGGTCGGCACTGAAGCTTTCTTT. Residues: CASIAPTAGVGTEAFF.

The CDR3 region is CASSQERLSNTEAFF. Here the CDR3 DNA reads TGTGCCAGCAGCCAGGAGAGGCTATCGAACACTGAAGCTTTCTTT. The chain uses TRBV14 and TRBJ1-1; no clear D gene. Germline CDR1 is SGHDN and CDR2 is FVKESK. The CDR3 runs to 15 residues. Trimming shortened V by 3 bases and J by 1 base, and 12 bases separated the two germline ends. The whole variable domain, remainder taken from reference TRBV14 and TRBJ1-1, is EAGVTQFPSHSVIEKGQTVTLRCDPISGHDNLYWYRRVMGKEIKFLLHFVKESKQDESGMPNNRFLAERTGGTYSTLKVQPAELEDSGVYFCASSQERLSNTEAFFGQGTRLTVV.

This clone was counted only a few times. The genes are TRBV6-5 and TRBJ1-2; a weak D match, TRBD1 (6 bases). The CDR3 consists of 13 residues. CDR1 is MNHEY, CDR2 SVGAGI, per germline. Trimming cost V 6 bases and J 8 bases, with 16 bases left between them. The CDR3 DNA reads TGTGCCAGCAGGACAGGTCTGGCTTCGGGCTACACCTTC. Encoded protein: CASRTGLASGYTF.

This sequence joins TRBV2 and TRBJ1-4, with 8 bases lining up with TRBD1. With 3 bases clipped from V and 8 bases from J, the junction kept 5 bases outside the gene matches. The CDR3 covers 14 residues. CDR1 is SNHLY, CDR2 FYNNEI, per germline. CDR3: CASSEQGAMEKLFF. For the CDR3, the DNA is TGTGCCAGCAGTGAGCAGGGGGCGATGGAAAAACTGTTTTTT.

This clone came up a few times. This chain joins TRBV18 and TRBJ1-6; D remains ambiguous. Germline values: CDR1 KGHSH, CDR2 LQKENI. Trimming shortened V by 2 bases and J by 7 bases, and 6 bases separated the two germline ends. This CDR3 is built from 13 residues. CDR3 DNA: TGTGCCAGCTCACCAGAGGAGAATTCACCCCTCCACTTT. This encodes CASSPEENSPLHF. Full variable domain (remainder filled in from reference TRBV18 and TRBJ1-6): NAGVMQNPRHLVRRRGQEARLRCSPMKGHSHVYWYRQLPEEGLKFMVYLQKENIIDESGMPKERFSAEFPKEGPSILRIQQVVRGDSAAYFCASSPEENSPLHFGNGTRLTVT.

The chain combines TRBV20-1 with TRBJ2-1, with 8 bases matching TRBD2. V dropped 3 bases and J dropped 7; count of bases not matched to a gene: 11. The germline CDR1 and CDR2 sequences are DFQATT and SNEGSKA (reference sequence). CDR3 length: 15 amino acids. CDR3 in amino acids: CSASAGAGVPNEQFF. DNA for the CDR3: TGCAGTGCTAGTGCGGGAGCGGGAGTCCCTAATGAGCAGTTCTTC.

As to this clone: Other DNA sequences in this specimen translate into the identical CDR3. The chain recombines TRBV14 with TRBJ1-1; TRBD1 might be the D (5 bases). This CDR3 has 13 residues. With 6 bases removed from V and 4 bases from J, the gap between germline ends came to 12 bases. Germline lookup yields CDR1 SGHDN and CDR2 FVKESK. CDR3: CASSRTGVTEAFF. Written as DNA, the CDR3 is TGTGCCAGCAGTCGGACGGGGGTCACTGAAGCTTTCTTT.

V gene TRBV14 combines with J gene TRBJ1-2, with 7 bases fitting TRBD1. Trimming cost V 0 bases and J 1 base; bases outside gene matches: 5. Germline V lookup: CDR1 SGHDN, CDR2 FVKESK. The CDR3 covers 16 residues. CDR3 in amino acids: CASSQDVTGDNYGYTF. DNA for the CDR3: TGTGCCAGCAGCCAAGATGTCACAGGGGATAACTATGGCTACACCTTC. The full variable domain, in which reference TRBV14 and TRBJ1-2 provide the parts outside the CDR3, is EAGVTQFPSHSVIEKGQTVTLRCDPISGHDNLYWYRRVMGKEIKFLLHFVKESKQDESGMPNNRFLAERTGGTYSTLKVQPAELEDSGVYFCASSQDVTGDNYGYTFGSGTRLTVV.

The V call is TRBV12-3 or TRBV12-4, the J call TRBJ2-5, with TRBD2 as a possible D gene (5 bases). The CDR3 totals 13 residues. The V end lost 6 bases, the J end lost 2 bases, and 10 bases lay between the germline ends. The chain's CDR3 is CASRHGMQETQYF. CDR3 DNA: TGTGCCAGCAGGCACGGGATGCAAGAGACCCAGTACTTC.

The V call is TRBV9, the J call TRBJ2-7; 8 bases are shared with TRBD2. The CDR3 covers 14 residues. Unmatched junction bases numbered 5, after V lost 0 bases and J lost 6 bases. The germline gives CDR1 SGDLS, CDR2 YYNGEE. The CDR3 region has the DNA TGTGCCAGCAGCGTAGGTCTCGCGGGGGGCGAGCAGTACTTC. It specifies CASSVGLAGGEQYF.

The rearrangement uses TRBV28 and TRBJ1-5; possibly TRBD1 for D (6 bases). In germline, CDR1 is MDHEN, CDR2 SYDVKM. Trimming removed 6 bases from V and 5 bases from J, with 17 bases in between. The CDR3 spans 15 residues. CDR3 nucleotides: TGTGCCAGCAGGAGCGCCAGGGGTATGGATCAGCCCCAGCATTTT. As protein: CASRSARGMDQPQHF.